The 17 T cell receptor beta chains in this list originate from one sample, sequenced in a study of metastatic and nonmetastatic thyroid tumors. Not a single patient had been given any form of treatment at any point before undergoing thyroid surgery. TCRdb re-analyzed the PCR reads through MiXCR. The sample yields about 92,000 clones, 15% seen once. The specimen was blood. These receptors came from a female donor with papillary thyroid cancer or a benign thyroid nodule (not recorded which). Some clones in this sample may be carry-over from other donors' samples.

This clone was detected many times. The CDR3 reads CASGTSPNTGELFF. Written as DNA, the CDR3 is TGTGCCAGTGGCACGAGCCCCAACACCGGGGAGCTGTTTTTT. This rearrangement joins TRBV19 to TRBJ2-2; no clear D. From germline, CDR1 is LNHDA and CDR2 SQIVND (reference sequence). The CDR3 covers 14 residues. The V gene lost 8 bases and the J gene lost 2 bases, with 12 bases spanning the gap. The full variable domain, rest sourced from reference TRBV19 and TRBJ2-2, is DGGITQSPKYLFRKEGQNVTLSCEQNLNHDAMYWYRQDPGQGLRLIYYSQIVNDFQKGDIAEGYSVSREKKESFPLTVTSAQKNPTAFYLCASGTSPNTGELFFGEGSRLTVL.

This clone was seen many times. This chain uses TRBV2 with TRBJ2-3; maybe TRBD2 (6 bases). The V end was cut by 6 bases, the J end by 1 base, with 11 bases between. This CDR3 spans 14 amino acids. Germline lookup yields CDR1 SNHLY and CDR2 FYNNEI. The CDR3: CASRQRGGTDTQYF. The CDR3 DNA follows: TGTGCCAGCAGGCAACGCGGGGGCACAGATACGCAGTATTTT.

This clone was seen more than once but under ten times. Since no conserved phenylalanine or tryptophan closes the CDR3, a read error is the likely cause. The chain is built from TRBV28 and TRBJ2-5; D is possibly TRBD1 (6 bases). CDR3 size: 13 residues. Germline CDR1 reads MDHEN; CDR2 reads SYDVKM. The CDR3 here is CASSLGRGETQYL. The CDR3 DNA sequence: TGTGCCAGCAGTTTGGGCAGGGGAGAGACGCAGTACTTA.

There are many counts of this clone. This sequence joins TRBV27 and TRBJ1-6; 7 bases align to TRBD1. Trimming removed 6 bases from V and 7 bases from J; junction bases left unmatched: 9. CDR1 and CDR2 from the germline V gene are MNHEY and SMNVEV (reference sequence). The CDR3 runs to 15 residues. CDR3 loop: CASRPQGLENSPLHF. Here the CDR3 DNA reads TGTGCCAGCAGACCACAGGGGTTGGAGAATTCACCCCTCCACTTT.

This clone has ten or more counts. The rearrangement links TRBV6-1 to TRBJ1-2; no clear D. V was cut by 5 bases and J by 8 bases, with 12 bases left in between. CDR1 and CDR2 from the germline V gene are MNHNS and SASEGT. This CDR3 spans 12 amino acids. The CDR3 loop reads CASSYSGNGYTF. CDR3 DNA sequence: TGTGCCAGCAGTTATTCCGGGAACGGCTACACCTTC.

The chain has TRBV6-1 and TRBJ2-7; no clear D gene. Germline CDR1 reads MNHNS; CDR2 reads SASEGT. V was shortened by 7 bases and J by 2 bases, with 12 bases between the two germline ends. CDR3 size: 13 residues. The CDR3 coding sequence is TGTGCCAGCACCCGTGGGTTTCCCTACGAGCAGTACTTC. It specifies CASTRGFPYEQYF.

This clone was counted many times. The genes are TRBV28 and TRBJ2-5, with D possibly called TRBD1 or TRBD2 (5 bases each). Germline-derived CDR1 and CDR2 are MDHEN and SYDVKM. The CDR3 runs 18 residues. The germline V and J ends were trimmed by 5 bases and 0 bases, with 22 bases remaining between them. This CDR3 reads CASSLPWGSGSYQETQYF. In DNA form, the CDR3 reads TGTGCCAGCAGTCTCCCATGGGGGAGCGGTTCGTACCAAGAGACCCAGTACTTC. The variable domain in full, with the rest retrieved from reference TRBV28 and TRBJ2-5, is DVKVTQSSRYLVKRTGEKVFLECVQDMDHENMFWYRQDPGLGLRLIYFSYDVKMKEKGDIPEGYSVSREKKERFSLILESASTNQTSMYLCASSLPWGSGSYQETQYFGPGTRLLVL.

This clone has ten or more counts. V usage is TRBV19 and J usage is TRBJ2-1; D is unclear. Trimming cost V 3 bases and J 6 bases, with 6 bases left between them. The CDR3 extends over 12 amino acids. Germline CDR1 LNHDA, CDR2 SQIVND (reference sequence). The CDR3 protein is CASSIPGNEQFF. The CDR3 nucleotides are TGTGCCAGTAGTATCCCTGGCAATGAGCAGTTCTTC. Full variable domain (missing parts from reference TRBV19 and TRBJ2-1): DGGITQSPKYLFRKEGQNVTLSCEQNLNHDAMYWYRQDPGQGLRLIYYSQIVNDFQKGDIAEGYSVSREKKESFPLTVTSAQKNPTAFYLCASSIPGNEQFFGPGTRLTVL.

The rearrangement links TRBV7-3 to TRBJ2-5; D perhaps matches TRBD1 (5 bases). V shed 2 bases and J shed 5 bases, with 9 bases lying between them. Germline V lookup: CDR1 SGHTA, CDR2 FQGTGA. The CDR3 is made up of 13 amino acids. CDR3 in DNA: TGTGCCAGCAGCTTAGGAGCAGGGGAGACCCAGTACTTC. Protein sequence: CASSLGAGETQYF.

This clone was found many times. This chain links TRBV7-9 with TRBJ2-7; 8 bases agree with TRBD2. Per germline, CDR1 SEHNR and CDR2 FQNEAQ (reference sequence). This CDR3 is built from 15 residues. J lost 6 bases, V lost 5 bases, and 12 bases had no gene match. In DNA form, the CDR3 reads TGTGCCAGCAGCCCCCTTAGAATAGCGGGGAGCGAGCAGTACTTC. This sequence encodes CASSPLRIAGSEQYF.

In its sample, this clone was seen many times. At the DNA level, this CDR3 is encoded by other sequences in the same sample as well. V gene TRBV29-1 combines with J gene TRBJ1-4; possibly TRBD1 for D (5 bases). V was cut by 5 bases and J by 4 bases, with 8 bases left in between. This CDR3 region has 12 residues. Germline V CDR1 and CDR2: SQVTM, ANQGSEA. The CDR3 nucleotides are TGCAGCGTTCGGCAGGGTAATGAAAAACTGTTTTTT. This codes for CSVRQGNEKLFF. Combining the CDR3 with reference TRBV29-1 and TRBJ1-4 gives the whole variable domain SAVISQKPSRDICQRGTSLTIQCQVDSQVTMMFWYRQQPGQSLTLIATANQGSEATYESGFVIDKFPISRPNLTFSTLTVSNMSPEDSSIYLCSVRQGNEKLFFGSGTQLSVL.

This clone came up once. A much larger clone differs from this one at a single base, so this may be a read error. V gene TRBV9 combines with J gene TRBJ2-3; D is ambiguous. Germline-derived CDR1 and CDR2 are SGDLS and YYNGEE. CDR3 length: 15 residues. CDR3: CASSVGTVGTYTQYF. CDR3 sequence (DNA): TGTGCCAGCAGCGTAGGCACCGTGGGCACATATACGCAGTATTTT.

This clone was observed at least ten times. The chain combines TRBV6-2 or TRBV6-3 with TRBJ1-3; TRBD1 is a possible D gene (5 bases). Germline V gene lookup returns CDR1 MNHEY and CDR2 SVGEGT. Trimming pared 1 base from V and 1 base from J, leaving 20 bases between. The CDR3 extends over 19 amino acids. The CDR3 is CASSYLIAKGPLSGNTIYF. The CDR3, as DNA: TGTGCCAGCAGTTACTTAATAGCAAAGGGACCCCTGTCTGGAAACACCATATATTTT.

This rearrangement joins TRBV14 to TRBJ2-1, with 8 bases aligning to TRBD2. The CDR3 loop spans 17 amino acids. Germline V gene data show CDR1 as SGHDN and CDR2 as FVKESK. The trim removed 5 bases at V and 3 bases at J, leaving 12 bases unmatched. The CDR3, as DNA: TGTGCCAGCAGCATCCGTGGAGCGGGGGTTGGCTACAATGAGCAGTTCTTC. This translates into CASSIRGAGVGYNEQFF.

At least ten counts were recorded for this clone. This chain links TRBV24-1 with TRBJ1-2; D is possibly TRBD1 (6 bases). This CDR3 contains 13 residues. Germline V lookup: CDR1 KGHDR, CDR2 SFDVKD. The V and J ends lost 3 bases and 5 bases respectively, with 9 bases between them. CDR3 nucleotide sequence: TGTGCCACCAGTGATCCAACAGGGTATGGCTACACCTTC. This translates into CATSDPTGYGYTF.

This clone was picked up many times. This rearrangement joins TRBV20-1 to TRBJ2-7; the match to TRBD2 covers 9 bases. The CDR3 totals 13 residues. Per germline, CDR1 DFQATT and CDR2 SNEGSKA (reference sequence). J was trimmed by 3 bases and V by 6 bases; bases with no gene match: 6. The CDR3 protein is CSARLAVRYEQYF. The CDR3 DNA reads TGCAGTGCCCGACTAGCGGTTCGCTACGAGCAGTACTTC.

Many counts were recorded for this clone. It may be a read error: a sequence one base away is much more abundant. This chain links TRBV10-2 with TRBJ1-1, with D hard to call. V was clipped by 5 bases and J by 5 bases, with 6 bases between them. The CDR3 is made up of 11 amino acids. Germline lookup yields CDR1 WSHSY and CDR2 SAAADI. Here the CDR3 DNA reads TGCGCCAGCAGTCACGGTACTGAAGCTTTCTTT. It codes for CASSHGTEAFF.